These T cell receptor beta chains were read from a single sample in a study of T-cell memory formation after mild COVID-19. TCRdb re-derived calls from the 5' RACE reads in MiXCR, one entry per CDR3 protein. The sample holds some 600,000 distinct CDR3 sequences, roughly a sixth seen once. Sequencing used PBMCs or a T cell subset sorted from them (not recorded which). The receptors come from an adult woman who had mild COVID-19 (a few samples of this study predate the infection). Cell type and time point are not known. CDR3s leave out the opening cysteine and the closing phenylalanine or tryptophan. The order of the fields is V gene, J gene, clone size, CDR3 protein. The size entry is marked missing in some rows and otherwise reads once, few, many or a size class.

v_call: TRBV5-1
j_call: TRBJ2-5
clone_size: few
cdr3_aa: ASSSGTSVRETQY

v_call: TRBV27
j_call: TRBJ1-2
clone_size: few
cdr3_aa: ASREGTVTYGYT

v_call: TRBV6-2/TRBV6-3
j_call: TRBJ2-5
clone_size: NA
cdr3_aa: ASSFQKTPRETQY

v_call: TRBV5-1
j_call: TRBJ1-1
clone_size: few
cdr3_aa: ASSHLGARDTEAF

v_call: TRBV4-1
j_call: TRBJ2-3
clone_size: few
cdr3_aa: ASSQEVIPGHSLGDTQY

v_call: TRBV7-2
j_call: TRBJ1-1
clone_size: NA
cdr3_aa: ASSAHPGQAGTEAF

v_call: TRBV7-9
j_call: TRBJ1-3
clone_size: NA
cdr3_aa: ASSFRGAGNTIY

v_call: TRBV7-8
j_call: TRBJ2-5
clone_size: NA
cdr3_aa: ASSLNLQETQY

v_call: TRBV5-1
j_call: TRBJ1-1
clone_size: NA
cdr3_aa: ASALDRGDTEAF

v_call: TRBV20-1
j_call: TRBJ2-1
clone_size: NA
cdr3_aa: SARALAGGYNEQF

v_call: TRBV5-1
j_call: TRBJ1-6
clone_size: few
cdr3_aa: ASSLGGGQNNSPLH

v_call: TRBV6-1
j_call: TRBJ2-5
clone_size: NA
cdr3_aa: ASSSTSGDETQY

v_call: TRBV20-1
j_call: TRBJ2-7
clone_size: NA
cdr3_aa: SARDLGGGAGYEQY

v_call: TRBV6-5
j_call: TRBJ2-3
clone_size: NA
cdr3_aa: ASSYSRLAGGVTDTQY

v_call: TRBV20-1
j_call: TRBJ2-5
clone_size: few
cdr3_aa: SARPPGRGETQY

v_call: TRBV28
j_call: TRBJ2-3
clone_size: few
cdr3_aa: ASSSPHISSTSGSLTDTQY

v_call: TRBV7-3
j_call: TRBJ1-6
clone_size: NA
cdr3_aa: ASSRGQSNSPLH